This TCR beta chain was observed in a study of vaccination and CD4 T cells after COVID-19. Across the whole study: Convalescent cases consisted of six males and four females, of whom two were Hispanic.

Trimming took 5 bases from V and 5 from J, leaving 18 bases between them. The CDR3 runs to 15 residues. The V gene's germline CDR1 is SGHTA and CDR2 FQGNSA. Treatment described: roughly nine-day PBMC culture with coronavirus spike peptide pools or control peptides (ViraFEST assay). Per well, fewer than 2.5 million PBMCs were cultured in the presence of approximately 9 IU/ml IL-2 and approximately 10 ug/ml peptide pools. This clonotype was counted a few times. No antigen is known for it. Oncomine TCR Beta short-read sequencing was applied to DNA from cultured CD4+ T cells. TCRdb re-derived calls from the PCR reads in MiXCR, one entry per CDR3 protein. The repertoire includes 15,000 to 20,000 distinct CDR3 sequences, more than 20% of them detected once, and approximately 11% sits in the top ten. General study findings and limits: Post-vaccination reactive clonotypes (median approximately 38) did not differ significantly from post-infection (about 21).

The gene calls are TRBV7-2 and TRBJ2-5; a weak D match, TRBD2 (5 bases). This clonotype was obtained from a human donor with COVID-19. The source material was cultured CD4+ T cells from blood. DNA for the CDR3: TGTGCCAGCAGCCGGGGTCGGGGTTCTATGGAGACCCAGTACTTC. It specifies CASSRGRGSMETQYF. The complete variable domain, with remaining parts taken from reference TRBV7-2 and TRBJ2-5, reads GAGVSQSPSNKVTEKGKDVELRCDPISGHTALYWYRQSLGQGLEFLIYFQGNSAPDKSGLPSDRFSAERTGGSVSTLTIQRTQQEDSAVYLCASSRGRGSMETQYFGPGTRLLVL.